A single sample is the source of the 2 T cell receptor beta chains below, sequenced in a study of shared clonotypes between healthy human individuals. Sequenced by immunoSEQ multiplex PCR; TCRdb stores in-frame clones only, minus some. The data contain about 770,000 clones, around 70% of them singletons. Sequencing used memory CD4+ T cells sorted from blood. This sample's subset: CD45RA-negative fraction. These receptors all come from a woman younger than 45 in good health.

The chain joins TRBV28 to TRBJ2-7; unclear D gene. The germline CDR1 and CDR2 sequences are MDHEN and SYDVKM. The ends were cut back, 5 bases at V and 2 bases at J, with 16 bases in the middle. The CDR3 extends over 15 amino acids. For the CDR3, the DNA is TGTGCCAGCAGTCTGGCTCTCAGTAGAGCCTACGAGCAGTACTTC. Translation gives CASSLALSRAYEQYF.

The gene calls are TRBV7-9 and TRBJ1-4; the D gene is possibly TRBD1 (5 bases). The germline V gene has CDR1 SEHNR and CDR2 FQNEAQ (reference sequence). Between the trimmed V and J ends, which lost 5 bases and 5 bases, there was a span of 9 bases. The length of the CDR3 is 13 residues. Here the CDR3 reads CASSRQTNEKLFF. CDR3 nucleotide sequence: TGTGCCAGCAGCCGACAGACAAATGAAAAACTGTTTTTT.